The 7 T cell receptor beta chains reported below all come from one sample, sequenced in a study of blood T cell repertoires in COVID-19. The data were produced by immunoSEQ multiplex PCR, yet TCRdb's version contains in-frame clones alone and is incomplete. The repertoire holds about 46,000 clones, with 75% to 90% as singletons. The sequencing input was peripheral blood. Every receptor here comes from a human donor in a cohort sampled during active COVID-19.

This clone appeared a single time. V and J are TRBV5-6 and TRBJ2-1; 7 bases line up with TRBD2. The V gene end was trimmed by 1 base and the J gene end by 7 bases; junction bases not matched to a gene: 8. CDR3 length equals 15 residues. Germline V gene sequence: CDR1 SGHDT, CDR2 YYEEEE. CDR3: CASSLFAGVVNEQFF. CDR3 coding DNA: TGTGCCAGCAGCTTGTTTGCGGGAGTGGTAAATGAGCAGTTCTTC.

This chain joins TRBV12-2 and TRBJ2-2; the table names TRBD2, a call not compared with the DNA. TRBV12-2 is designated a pseudogene. The CDR3 is 18 residues long. Here the CDR3 reads CASRLGFRTRPNTGELFF. CDR3 nucleotides: TGTGCAAGTCGCTTGGGTTTTCGGACTAGACCGAACACCGGGGAGCTGTTTTTT.

The chain carries TRBV6-1 and TRBJ2-1; no clear D. CDR3 length equals 16 residues. Looked up from germline, CDR1 is MNHNS and CDR2 is SASEGT. Trimming cost V 0 bases and J 3 bases, with 12 bases left between them. The CDR3 DNA reads as TGTGCCAGCAGTGAAGCGACCCAGGATGTCTACAATGAGCAGTTCTTC. Translating gives CASSEATQDVYNEQFF.

This sequence joins TRBV6-1 and TRBJ2-7; TRBD2 is a possible D gene (5 bases). V lost 1 base and J 4 bases, leaving 17 bases between the germline ends. The CDR3 loop spans 16 amino acids. Germline lookup yields CDR1 MNHNS and CDR2 SASEGT. DNA of the CDR3: TGTGCCAGCAGTGAAGTTAGGACCAAACGAGGGTACGAGCAGTACTTC. As protein: CASSEVRTKRGYEQYF.

This sequence joins TRBV5-1 and TRBJ2-7; 8 bases are shared with TRBD1. Germline CDR1 and CDR2: SGHRS and YFSETQ. Losses at the gene ends were 4 bases for V and 2 bases for J; bases not matched to a gene: 11. CDR3 length: 16 residues. The CDR3 DNA follows: TGCGCCAGCAGCCTCACTCCCGGGACAGGAGCCTACGAGCAGTACTTC. As protein: CASSLTPGTGAYEQYF.

This clone has a count of ten or more. The CDR3 nucleotides read TGTGCCAGCTCTTGGGACACCGATAATTCACCCCTCCACTTT. It codes for CASSWDTDNSPLHF. The chain is built from TRBV25-1 and TRBJ1-6; TRBD1 is a possible D gene (6 bases). Germline lookup yields CDR1 MGHDK and CDR2 SYGVNS. V gave up 8 bases and J gave up 5 bases, with 13 bases separating them. This CDR3 has 14 amino acids.

The rearrangement joins TRBV6-5 to TRBJ1-4; no clear D. Germline V gene sequence: CDR1 MNHEY, CDR2 SVGAGI. The V gene lost 0 bases and the J gene lost 7 bases, with 12 bases spanning the gap. The CDR3 is made up of 15 amino acids. The CDR3 DNA reads TGTGCCAGCAGTTACTCGATTGCCACGGGTGAAAAACTGTTTTTT. It encodes CASSYSIATGEKLFF.